The sequence of this T cell receptor beta chain was determined in a study of a mutant IDH1 vaccine in newly diagnosed glioma. Study information: Patients came in for eight vaccinations, in weeks 1, 3, 5, 7, 11, 15, 19 and 23. The start of vaccination came 4-6 weeks after radiotherapy alone, or with temozolomide cycles.

As regards this clone: Its matching antigen is unknown.

TCRdb's table, derived via immunoSEQ multiplex PCR, lists solely in-frame clones and lacks some. Of tens of thousands of clones in the sample, roughly 80% were seen once. This sample's time point: week 23, last vaccination. Every single dose of the vaccine, 300 ug of mutant IDH1 20-mer peptide, came with topical imiquimod. The sequence came from a man aged 35 to 55 with glioma. Sequences were derived from PBMCs, sampled from a glioma patient whose treatment included an IDH1 peptide vaccine.

CDR3 sequence (DNA): TGTGCCAGCAGCCCCAGGCAAACCTACAATGAGCAGTTCTTC. It codes for CASSPRQTYNEQFF. The chain employs TRBV4-2 and TRBJ2-1; D gene ambiguous. The ends were cut back, 4 bases at V and 2 bases at J, with 9 bases in the middle. Germline lookup yields CDR1 LGHNA and CDR2 YNFKEQ. The length of the CDR3 is 14 residues.